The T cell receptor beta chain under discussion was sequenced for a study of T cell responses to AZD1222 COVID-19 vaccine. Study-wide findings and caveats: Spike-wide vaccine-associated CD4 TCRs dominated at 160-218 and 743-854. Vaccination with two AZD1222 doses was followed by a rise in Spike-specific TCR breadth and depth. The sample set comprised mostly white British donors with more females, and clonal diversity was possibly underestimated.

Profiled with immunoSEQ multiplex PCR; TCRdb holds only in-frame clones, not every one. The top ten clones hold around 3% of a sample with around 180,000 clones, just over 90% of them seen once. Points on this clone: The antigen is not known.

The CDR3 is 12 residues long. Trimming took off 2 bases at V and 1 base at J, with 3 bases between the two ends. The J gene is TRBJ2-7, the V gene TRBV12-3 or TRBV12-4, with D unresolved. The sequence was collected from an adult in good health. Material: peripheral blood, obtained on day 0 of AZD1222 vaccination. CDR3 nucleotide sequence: TGTGCCAGCAGTTTACAGTCCTACGAGCAGTACTTC. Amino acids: CASSLQSYEQYF.